A selection of T cell receptor beta chains follows, all from one sample in a study of T-cell memory formation after mild COVID-19. TCRdb reprocessed the 5' RACE reads with MiXCR, giving one entry per CDR3 protein. The sample comprises about 400,000 distinct CDR3 sequences, 20% to 30% of which are singletons, and 10% to 15% rests with the top ten. Specimen: PBMCs or a T cell subset sorted from them (not recorded which). These receptors were obtained from an adult woman who had mild COVID-19 (a few samples of this study predate the infection). Cell type and time point are not known. CDR3s include the opening cysteine and the closing phenylalanine or tryptophan.

J | length | V | CDR3
TRBJ2-7 | 12 | TRBV6-1 | CASSDWQYEQYF
TRBJ2-1 | 15 | TRBV7-2 | CASSLRGRYNSEQFF
TRBJ2-5 | 14 | TRBV9 | CASSGQGGQETQYF
TRBJ1-1 | 15 | TRBV5-1 | CASSLEADMNTEAFF
TRBJ1-1 | 15 | TRBV19 | CASSSSGLMNTEAFF
TRBJ1-5 | 15 | TRBV5-4 | CASSLGGTGDQPQHF
TRBJ1-1 | 11 | TRBV12-3/TRBV12-4 | CASGIGAEAFF
TRBJ1-2 | 16 | TRBV6-2/TRBV6-3 | CASSYTGQGSAYGYTF
TRBJ2-2 | 14 | TRBV11-1 | CASSLEERGGELFF
TRBJ2-3 | 12 | TRBV12-3/TRBV12-4 | CASTDRGDTQYF
TRBJ1-3 | 15 | TRBV2 | CASRGLAGSGNTIYF
TRBJ2-3 | 16 | TRBV3-1 | CASSQSGGARTDTQYF
TRBJ1-1 | 15 | TRBV12-3/TRBV12-4 | CASSTRFGGDTEAFF
TRBJ1-5 | 15 | TRBV7-2 | CASSLALAGRQPQHF
TRBJ2-3 | 15 | TRBV19 | CASSMLAGVWDTQYF
TRBJ2-1 | 14 | TRBV25-1 | CASTFSGGRNEQFF
TRBJ2-5 | 14 | TRBV14 | CASSQEPGMKTQYF
TRBJ2-1 | 22 | TRBV6-2/TRBV6-3 | CASSYFVPTWLAGGQNYNEQFF
TRBJ2-3 | 19 | TRBV30 | CAWSGLAGLTGAGPDTQYF
TRBJ2-3 | 15 | TRBV5-1 | CASRADGDYTDTQYF
TRBJ1-1 | 10 | TRBV5-6 | CASSLNGAFF
TRBJ1-2 | 11 | TRBV3-1 | CASSRDAGYTF
TRBJ1-1 | 13 | TRBV4-2 | CASSQDVDRRAFF
TRBJ1-1 | 12 | TRBV20-1 | CSARDLQAEAFF
TRBJ2-3 | 13 | TRBV11-3 | CASSFHSTDTQYF
TRBJ1-5 | 14 | TRBV5-6 | CASSLASYGQPQHF
TRBJ1-1 | 13 | TRBV3-1 | CASSQVRAAEAFF
TRBJ1-6 | 11 | TRBV12-3/TRBV12-4 | CASRANSPLHF
TRBJ1-2 | 13 | TRBV12-3/TRBV12-4 | CASSPSGRYGYTF